The 21 T cell receptor beta chains below come from one sample, sequenced in a study of T cell responses to AZD1222 COVID-19 vaccine. TCRdb's copy holds only in-frame clones and misses some; the assay was immunoSEQ multiplex PCR. Altogether 100,000 to 150,000 clones are present, 65% to 90% being singletons, with the ten largest covering 20% to 25%. The source was peripheral blood, collected on day 0 of AZD1222 vaccination. All receptors derive from an adult in good health.

As for this clone: A read error may produce the germline difference seen at one junction end. The V gene is TRBV7-9, the J gene TRBJ2-7; D gene uncertain. CDR3 length equals 12 residues. The germline CDR1 and CDR2 sequences are SEHNR and FQNEAQ (reference sequence). The CDR3 DNA reads TGTGCCAGCAGCGCTCCCAACAGCTTAAAACTCTTC. This gives the protein CASSAPNSLKLF.

As DNA, the CDR3 is TGTGCCAGCAATCATCTCTTCGACAATGAGCAGTTCTTC. Translation: CASNHLFDNEQFF. The chain is built from TRBV12-3 or TRBV12-4 and TRBJ2-1; D uncertain. This CDR3 contains 13 residues. V gave up 7 bases and J gave up 5 bases, with 12 bases separating them.

This CDR3 is CASSPNQGPGYTF. Written as DNA, the CDR3 is TGTGCCAGCAGCCCAAATCAGGGGCCTGGCTACACCTTC. V and J are TRBV7-8 and TRBJ1-2; maybe TRBD1 (6 bases). This CDR3 is built from 13 residues. Trimming took off 5 bases at V and 7 bases at J, with 14 bases between the two ends. The V gene's germline CDR1 is SGHVS and CDR2 FQNEAQ.

The chain employs TRBV18 and TRBJ2-1, with D perhaps matching TRBD1 or TRBD2 (6 bases each). The germline CDR1 and CDR2 sequences are KGHSH and LQKENI. The V end was cut by 3 bases, the J end by 5 bases, with 17 bases between. The CDR3 has 16 residues. DNA of the CDR3: TGTGCCAGCTCACCTCCCGGGGGCCTCTTCCACAATGAGCAGTTCTTC. Its protein is CASSPPGGLFHNEQFF.

The chain employs TRBV14 and TRBJ1-4, with D tentatively TRBD1 (5 bases). Germline CDR1 SGHDN, CDR2 FVKESK. V was cut by 4 bases and J by 6 bases, with 12 bases left in between. CDR3 length equals 14 residues. This CDR3 is CASSPYVGDEKLFF. In nucleotides, the CDR3 is TGTGCCAGCAGCCCCTACGTAGGGGATGAAAAACTGTTTTTT.

The rearrangement links TRBV28 to TRBJ1-1, with D possibly matching TRBD1 (5 bases). V gave up 2 bases and J gave up 4 bases, with 8 bases separating them. CDR3 length equals 13 residues. Per the germline V gene, CDR1 is MDHEN and CDR2 is SYDVKM. CDR3 nucleotide sequence: TGTGCCAGCAGTTTAGGGGGGACCACTGAAGCTTTCTTT. Its translation is CASSLGGTTEAFF. Together with reference TRBV28 and TRBJ1-1, the CDR3 gives the full variable domain: DVKVTQSSRYLVKRTGEKVFLECVQDMDHENMFWYRQDPGLGLRLIYFSYDVKMKEKGDIPEGYSVSREKKERFSLILESASTNQTSMYLCASSLGGTTEAFFGQGTRLTVV.

This chain uses TRBV2 with TRBJ1-1; D may be TRBD1 (6 bases). V lost 5 bases, J lost 1 base, and 8 bases lay in between. CDR1 is SNHLY and CDR2 is FYNNEI in the germline V gene. The CDR3 is 13 amino acids. The CDR3 region has the DNA TGTGCCAGCAGTCAACAGGGGAACACTGAAGCTTTCTTT. It specifies CASSQQGNTEAFF.

CDR3 nucleotides: TGCGCCAGCAGCCAGCTTAGCGGGGGTTACTACGAGCAGTACTTC. It is translated as CASSQLSGGYYEQYF. V and J are TRBV4-3 and TRBJ2-7, with 9 bases identical to TRBD2. V lost 3 bases, J lost 3 bases, and 6 bases stayed unmatched. The CDR3 contains 15 residues. The germline gives CDR1 LGHNA, CDR2 YSLEER.

Here the CDR3 reads CASSLGQNSPLHF. In DNA, the CDR3 is TGTGCCAGCAGCTTAGGACAGAATTCACCCCTCCACTTT. The chain combines TRBV7-3 with TRBJ1-6; possible D gene TRBD1, 6 bases. The V end lost 2 bases, the J end lost 7 bases, and 6 bases lay between the germline ends. CDR3 length: 13 amino acids. CDR1 and CDR2 from the germline V gene are SGHTA and FQGTGA.

This clone was found once. The chain uses TRBV5-1 and TRBJ1-1; D is unresolved. Germline loops: CDR1 SGHRS, CDR2 YFSETQ. This CDR3 has 14 amino acids. Between the trimmed V and J ends, which lost 0 bases and 8 bases, there was a span of 14 bases. In DNA, the CDR3 is TGCGCCAGCAGCTTGGCCTTTGAGGAAGAGGAAGCTTTCTTT. It specifies CASSLAFEEEEAFF.

The rearrangement links TRBV28 to TRBJ1-4; 7 nucleotides match TRBD1. J was trimmed by 0 bases and V by 8 bases; bases with no gene match: 3. CDR3 length: 14 amino acids. CDR1 and CDR2 from the germline V gene are MDHEN and SYDVKM. The DNA for the CDR3 is TGTGCCAGCTCGGGACAGCCAACTAATGAAAAACTGTTTTTT. Protein: CASSGQPTNEKLFF.

The chain has TRBV18 and TRBJ1-2; 8 nucleotides agree with TRBD1. CDR1 is KGHSH, CDR2 LQKENI, per germline. The CDR3 spans 15 residues. The ends lost 3 bases at V and 3 bases at J; junction bases unmatched: 6. Here the CDR3 reads CASSPSTGVDYGYTF. The CDR3 nucleotides are TGTGCCAGCTCACCTTCGACAGGGGTGGACTATGGCTACACCTTC.

This clone was recorded a few times. This chain connects TRBV11-2 to TRBJ1-2; maybe TRBD1 (5 bases). The CDR3 is 17 amino acids. Germline loops: CDR1 SGHAT, CDR2 FQNNGV. V was trimmed by 5 bases and J by 4 bases, leaving 23 bases between them. DNA of the CDR3: TGTGCCAGCAGCCCCCTATCGACAGCCCTGGCGGCCTATGGCTACACCTTC. Encoded protein: CASSPLSTALAAYGYTF.

The chain employs TRBV7-2 and TRBJ1-1; the D is unclear. Germline V lookup: CDR1 SGHTA, CDR2 FQGNSA. The ends were cut back, 2 bases at V and 0 bases at J, with 4 bases in the middle. This CDR3 is built from 13 residues. The CDR3 region has the DNA TGTGCCAGCAGCTTACATATGAACACTGAAGCTTTCTTT. It codes for CASSLHMNTEAFF.

The chain is built from TRBV6-2 or TRBV6-3 and TRBJ2-5, with D unresolved. Germline assignment: CDR1 MNHEY and CDR2 SVGEGT. There are 14 residues in the CDR3. V gave up 6 bases and J gave up 5 bases, with 16 bases separating them. DNA of the CDR3: TGTGCCAGCAGCCCACTCCAGCCCTTGGAGACCCAGTACTTC. Protein product: CASSPLQPLETQYF.

The CDR3 DNA sequence: TGCGCCAGCAGCACGGGACAGGGGAGCACAGATACGCAGTATTTT. Its protein is CASSTGQGSTDTQYF. V and J are TRBV5-1 and TRBJ2-3; 10 nucleotides align to TRBD1. CDR3 length: 15 residues. The V segment lost 4 bases and the J segment 0 bases; nucleotides outside the gene matches: 2. Germline values: CDR1 SGHRS, CDR2 YFSETQ.

The V gene is TRBV20-1, the J gene TRBJ2-7, with 7 bases fitting TRBD1. J lost 6 bases, V lost 6 bases, and 5 bases had no gene match. The CDR3 covers 11 residues. Germline CDR1 and CDR2: DFQATT and SNEGSKA (reference sequence). The CDR3 protein is CSASTGAEQYF. The CDR3 nucleotides read TGCAGTGCCAGCACAGGGGCCGAGCAGTACTTC.

The chain joins TRBV23-1 to TRBJ1-3; D is undetermined. TRBV23-1 is assigned to the ORF class and has an uncertain function. The CDR3 is 16 residues long. V lost 5 bases and J 0 bases, leaving 14 bases between the germline ends. CDR3 in amino acids: CASSYSGKPSGNTIYF. In DNA form, the CDR3 reads TGCGCCAGCAGTTACTCCGGGAAACCCTCTGGAAACACCATATATTTT.

This clone was found once. The chain recombines TRBV15 with TRBJ2-4; tentatively, D is TRBD2 (6 bases). Germline loops: CDR1 LNHNV, CDR2 YYDKDF (reference sequence). Trimming took off 3 bases at V and 1 base at J, with 16 bases between the two ends. This CDR3 is 17 amino acids long. Here the CDR3 DNA reads TGTGCCACCAGCAGTGGGACTCTGGCAGGGGCCAAAAACATTCAGTACTTC. Protein product: CATSSGTLAGAKNIQYF.

V and J are TRBV12-2 and TRBJ1-4; TRBD1, the table's D call, was not compared with the DNA. TRBV12-2 is designated a pseudogene. The CDR3 contains 16 residues. As DNA, the CDR3 is TGTGCAAGTCGCTTTGAAAACAGGGGTTTTAATGAAAAACTGTTTTTT. Protein sequence: CASRFENRGFNEKLFF.

This clone was found a few times. V and J are TRBV18 and TRBJ2-3; a weak D match, TRBD1 (6 bases). CDR1 is KGHSH, CDR2 LQKENI, per germline. With 2 bases removed from V and 0 bases from J, the gap between germline ends came to 15 bases. The CDR3 contains 17 residues. In DNA, the CDR3 is TGTGCCAGCTCACCAAATTCCGGGACACGTAGCACAGATACGCAGTATTTT. This gives the protein CASSPNSGTRSTDTQYF. The full variable domain, in which reference TRBV18 and TRBJ2-3 provide the parts outside the CDR3, is NAGVMQNPRHLVRRRGQEARLRCSPMKGHSHVYWYRQLPEEGLKFMVYLQKENIIDESGMPKERFSAEFPKEGPSILRIQQVVRGDSAAYFCASSPNSGTRSTDTQYFGPGTRLTVL.